This T cell receptor (beta chain) was identified during a study of shared T cell receptors in the human thymus. Here immunoSEQ multiplex PCR was the method, and the copy in TCRdb shows in-frame clones only, minus some. Altogether some 700,000 clones are present, 80% to 90% being singletons, with the ten largest covering over 0.008%. The CDR3 consists of 21 residues. CDR1 is KGHSY and CDR2 is FQNENV in the germline V gene. J was trimmed by 11 bases and V by 1 base; bases with no gene match: 24. The same data also went into a second study, on human thymus T cells. Per that paper: Resections from corrective heart surgery provided thymus tissue. Thymic and blood repertoires seemed to show skewed V and J gene use. Thymic TCR repertoires of unrelated people reportedly overlapped highly.

The TCR originated in a girl under three years old with a congenital heart defect. The sequenced sample consisted of thymocytes. V is TRBV16 and J is TRBJ1-5; 12 nucleotides agree with TRBD1. The CDR3 nucleotides read TGTGCCAGCAGCCAATGTTTATCCAGGGACAGGGGGCGCGGACAGGTCTGGTCCCAGCATTTT. Its protein product is CASSQCLSRDRGRGQVWSQHF.